This T cell receptor (beta chain) was identified in a study of T cell repertoires in cytomegalovirus infection. The overall study: CMV epitopes, recently identified HLA-C-restricted and well-studied HLA-B-restricted, were used. Carrying CMV and the relevant HLA type showed in public TCR beta signatures.

This clonotype came up once. Its target is unknown. This may be a read error: a much more frequent sequence differs by one nucleotide. Germline V gene sequence: CDR1 MNHEY, CDR2 SVGAGI. The CDR3 covers 13 residues. From the reads, TCRdb called clonotypes with MiXCR, one entry per CDR3 protein. The sample includes approximately 910,000 distinct CDR3 sequences, less than 35% of them seen just once. Study conclusions and caveats: Accumulated public TCR beta family frequency recognized individuals carrying CMV together with the relevant HLA. HLA-C-restricted CMV clonotypes gave the most frequent clonotype in two of eight donors.

Sequencing used cultured CD8+ T cells from PBMCs, obtained from culture after CMV antigen stimulation. The receptor's source is a human donor in good health (CMV status not recorded). Some clones in this sample may be carry-over from other donors' samples. The chain has TRBV6-5 and TRBJ1-1, with 7 positions matching TRBD1. The CDR3 sequence is CASSYTGDTETFF. CDR3 in DNA: TGTGCCAGCAGTTACACAGGGGACACTGAAACTTTCTTT.